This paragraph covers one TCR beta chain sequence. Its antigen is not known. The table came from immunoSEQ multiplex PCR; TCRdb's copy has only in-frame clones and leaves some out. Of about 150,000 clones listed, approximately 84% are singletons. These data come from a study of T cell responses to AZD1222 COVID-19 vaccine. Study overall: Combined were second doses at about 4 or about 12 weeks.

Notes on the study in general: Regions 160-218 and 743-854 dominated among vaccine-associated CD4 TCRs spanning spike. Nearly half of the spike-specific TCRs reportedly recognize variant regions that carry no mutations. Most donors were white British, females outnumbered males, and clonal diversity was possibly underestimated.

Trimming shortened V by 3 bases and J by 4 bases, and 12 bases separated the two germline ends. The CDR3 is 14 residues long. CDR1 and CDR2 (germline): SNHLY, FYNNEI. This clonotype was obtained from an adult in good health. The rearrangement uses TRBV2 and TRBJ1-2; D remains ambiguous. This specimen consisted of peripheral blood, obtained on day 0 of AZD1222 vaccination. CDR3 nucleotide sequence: TGTGCCAGCAGTGAGCAGCGTGGGTCCTATGGCTACACCTTC. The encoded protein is CASSEQRGSYGYTF. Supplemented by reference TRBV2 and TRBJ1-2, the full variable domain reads EPEVTQTPSHQVTQMGQEVILRCVPISNHLYFYWYRQILGQKVEFLVSFYNNEISEKSEIFDDQFSVERPDGSNFTLKIRSTKLEDSAMYFCASSEQRGSYGYTFGSGTRLTVV.